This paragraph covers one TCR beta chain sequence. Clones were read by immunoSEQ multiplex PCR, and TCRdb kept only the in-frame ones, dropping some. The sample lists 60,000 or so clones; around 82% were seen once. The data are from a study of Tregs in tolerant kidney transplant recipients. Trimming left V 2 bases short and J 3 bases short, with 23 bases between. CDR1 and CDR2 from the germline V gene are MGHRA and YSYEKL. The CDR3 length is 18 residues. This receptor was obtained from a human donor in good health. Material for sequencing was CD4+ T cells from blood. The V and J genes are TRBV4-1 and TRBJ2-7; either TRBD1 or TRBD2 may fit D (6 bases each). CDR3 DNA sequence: TGCGCCAGCAGCCAAACCGCCTTAGGGGGGACCCTTCTCTACGAGCAGTACTTC. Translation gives CASSQTALGGTLLYEQYF.